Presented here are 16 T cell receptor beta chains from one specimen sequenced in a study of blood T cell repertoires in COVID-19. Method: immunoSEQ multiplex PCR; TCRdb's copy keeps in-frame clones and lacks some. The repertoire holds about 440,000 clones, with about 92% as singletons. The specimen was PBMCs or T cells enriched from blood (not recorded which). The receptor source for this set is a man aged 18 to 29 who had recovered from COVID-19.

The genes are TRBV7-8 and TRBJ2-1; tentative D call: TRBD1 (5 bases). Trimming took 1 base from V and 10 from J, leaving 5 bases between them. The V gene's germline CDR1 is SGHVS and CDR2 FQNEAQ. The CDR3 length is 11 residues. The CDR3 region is CASSLGTEQFF. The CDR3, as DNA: TGTGCCAGCAGCTTAGGGACAGAGCAGTTCTTC.

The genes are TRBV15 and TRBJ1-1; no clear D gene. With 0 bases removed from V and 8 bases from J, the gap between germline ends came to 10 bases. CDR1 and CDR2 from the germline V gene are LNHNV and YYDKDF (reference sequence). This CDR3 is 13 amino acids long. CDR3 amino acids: CATSRDLGVEAFF. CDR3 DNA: TGTGCCACCAGCAGAGATCTCGGGGTAGAAGCTTTCTTT.

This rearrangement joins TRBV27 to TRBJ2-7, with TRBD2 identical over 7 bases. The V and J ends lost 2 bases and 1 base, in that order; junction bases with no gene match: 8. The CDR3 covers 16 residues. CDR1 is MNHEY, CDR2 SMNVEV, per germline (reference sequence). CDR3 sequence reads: CASSLKGSGVSYEQYF. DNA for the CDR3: TGTGCCAGCAGTTTAAAGGGGAGCGGGGTTTCCTACGAGCAGTACTTC.

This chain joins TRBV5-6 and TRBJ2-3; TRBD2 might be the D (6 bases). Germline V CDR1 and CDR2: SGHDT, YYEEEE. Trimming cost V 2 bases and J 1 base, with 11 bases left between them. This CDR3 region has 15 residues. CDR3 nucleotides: TGTGCCAGCAGCTTCGCATGGGGGGGCACAGATACGCAGTATTTT. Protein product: CASSFAWGGTDTQYF.

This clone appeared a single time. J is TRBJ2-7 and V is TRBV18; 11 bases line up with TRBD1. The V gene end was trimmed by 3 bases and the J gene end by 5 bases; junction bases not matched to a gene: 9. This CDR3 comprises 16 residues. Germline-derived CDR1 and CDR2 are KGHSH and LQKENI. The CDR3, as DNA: TGTGCCAGCTCACCCCCGCATGGACAGGGGGCTAACGAGCAGTACTTC. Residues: CASSPPHGQGANEQYF.

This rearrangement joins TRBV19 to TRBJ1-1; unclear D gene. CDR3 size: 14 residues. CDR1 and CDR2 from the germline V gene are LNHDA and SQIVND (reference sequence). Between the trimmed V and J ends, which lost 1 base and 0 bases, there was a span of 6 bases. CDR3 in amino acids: CASSIGSLNTEAFF. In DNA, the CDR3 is TGTGCCAGTAGTATAGGGAGCCTGAACACTGAAGCTTTCTTT. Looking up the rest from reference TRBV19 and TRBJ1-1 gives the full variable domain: DGGITQSPKYLFRKEGQNVTLSCEQNLNHDAMYWYRQDPGQGLRLIYYSQIVNDFQKGDIAEGYSVSREKKESFPLTVTSAQKNPTAFYLCASSIGSLNTEAFFGQGTRLTVV.

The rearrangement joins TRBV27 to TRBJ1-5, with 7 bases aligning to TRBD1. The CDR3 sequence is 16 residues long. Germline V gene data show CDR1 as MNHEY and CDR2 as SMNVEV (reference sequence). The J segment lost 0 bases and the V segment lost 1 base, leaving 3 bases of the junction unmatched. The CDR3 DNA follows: TGTGCCAGCAGTTTATTTGGGACAGTTAGCAATCAGCCCCAGCATTTT. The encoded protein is CASSLFGTVSNQPQHF.

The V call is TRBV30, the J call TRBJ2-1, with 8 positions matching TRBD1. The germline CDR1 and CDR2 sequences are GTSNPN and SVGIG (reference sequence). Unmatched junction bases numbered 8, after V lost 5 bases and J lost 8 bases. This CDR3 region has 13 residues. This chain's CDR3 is CAWHDRGFHEQFF. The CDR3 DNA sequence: TGTGCCTGGCACGACAGGGGATTCCATGAGCAGTTCTTC.

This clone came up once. The chain's CDR3 is CASGDKNTEAFF. As DNA, the CDR3 is TGTGCTAGTGGGGACAAGAACACTGAAGCTTTCTTT. This chain uses TRBV12-5 with TRBJ1-1, with a weak D call TRBD1 (5 bases). The V gene lost 6 bases and the J gene lost 1 base, with 6 bases spanning the gap. This CDR3 has 12 amino acids. The germline CDR1 and CDR2 sequences are LGHNT and FRNRAP.

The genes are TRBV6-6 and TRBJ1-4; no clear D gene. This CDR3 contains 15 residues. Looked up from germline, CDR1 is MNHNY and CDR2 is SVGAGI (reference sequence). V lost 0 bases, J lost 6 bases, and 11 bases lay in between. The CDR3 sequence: CASSYSRQTYEKLFF. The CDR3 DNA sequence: TGTGCCAGCAGTTACTCGAGGCAGACTTATGAAAAACTGTTTTTT.

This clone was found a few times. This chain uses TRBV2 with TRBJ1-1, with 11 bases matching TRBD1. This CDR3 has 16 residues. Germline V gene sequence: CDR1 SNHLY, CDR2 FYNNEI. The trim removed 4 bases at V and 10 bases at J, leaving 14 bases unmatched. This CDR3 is CASSGPSRTGGSRAFF. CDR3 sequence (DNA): TGTGCCAGCAGTGGACCTTCCAGGACAGGGGGCTCGCGAGCTTTCTTT.

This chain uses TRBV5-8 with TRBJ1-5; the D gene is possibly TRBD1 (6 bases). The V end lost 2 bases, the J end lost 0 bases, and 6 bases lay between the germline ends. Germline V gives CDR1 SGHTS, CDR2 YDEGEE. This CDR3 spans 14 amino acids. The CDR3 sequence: CASSFRGSNQPQHF. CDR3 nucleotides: TGTGCCAGCAGCTTCAGGGGTAGCAATCAGCCCCAGCATTTT.

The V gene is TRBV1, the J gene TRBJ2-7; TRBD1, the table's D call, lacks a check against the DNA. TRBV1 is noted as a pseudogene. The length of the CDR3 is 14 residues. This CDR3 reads CTSSQEQGSYEQYF. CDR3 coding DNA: TGCACCAGCAGCCAAGAGCAGGGGTCCTACGAGCAGTACTTC.

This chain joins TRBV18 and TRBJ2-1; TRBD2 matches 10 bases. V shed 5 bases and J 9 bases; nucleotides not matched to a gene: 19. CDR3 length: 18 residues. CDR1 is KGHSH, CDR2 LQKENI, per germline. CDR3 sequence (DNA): TGTGCCAGCTCAGGCGATTTCTCTAGCGGGAGACGCTTAGGTGAGCAGTTCTTC. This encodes CASSGDFSSGRRLGEQFF.

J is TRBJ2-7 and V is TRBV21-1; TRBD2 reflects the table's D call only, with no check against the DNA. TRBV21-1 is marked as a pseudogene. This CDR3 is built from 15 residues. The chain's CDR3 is CASSKGPRRGGEQYF. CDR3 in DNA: TGTGCCAGCAGCAAAGGCCCCCGGAGGGGTGGCGAGCAGTACTTC.

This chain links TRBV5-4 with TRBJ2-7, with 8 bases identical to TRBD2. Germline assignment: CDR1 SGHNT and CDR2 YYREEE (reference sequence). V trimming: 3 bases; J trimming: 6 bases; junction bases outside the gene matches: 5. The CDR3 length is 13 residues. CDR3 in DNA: TGTGCCAGCAGCTCCGGACTAGCTAGCGAGCAGTACTTC. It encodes CASSSGLASEQYF.